This passage covers 15 T cell receptor beta chains from one sample sequenced in a study of T-cell reconstitution after alpha-beta-depleted transplantation in children. Preparing the TCRbeta library involved the use of unique molecular identifiers. From the PCR reads, TCRdb called clonotypes with MiXCR, one entry per CDR3 protein. The sample yields a few hundred thousand distinct CDR3 sequences, approximately 10% seen once. Sequencing used PBMCs from the stem cell graft donor, obtained from the stem cell graft. Receptors were obtained from a human donor who donated a stem cell graft to a child with acute lymphoblastic leukemia.

This clonotype appeared a few times. The chain recombines TRBV27 with TRBJ2-7, with D uncertain. Germline CDR1 and CDR2: MNHEY and SMNVEV (reference sequence). The CDR3 loop spans 14 amino acids. V was trimmed by 6 bases and J by 4 bases, leaving 16 bases between them. The CDR3: CASSPAGPQYEQYF. The CDR3 DNA is TGTGCCAGCAGCCCAGCCGGGCCCCAATACGAGCAGTACTTC.

The chain couples TRBV7-8 to TRBJ2-5; D is uncertain. CDR3 size: 15 residues. CDR1 is SGHVS and CDR2 is FQNEAQ in the germline V gene. The V gene lost 4 bases and the J gene lost 5 bases, with 17 bases spanning the gap. The DNA for the CDR3 is TGTGCCAGCAGCTCAGGTCCGTGGCTAGACGAGACCCAGTACTTC. Amino acid sequence: CASSSGPWLDETQYF.

The J gene is TRBJ2-7, the V gene TRBV4-3, with 9 bases lining up with TRBD1. Unmatched junction bases numbered 10, after V lost 4 bases and J lost 6 bases. The CDR3 has 15 residues. Germline CDR1 and CDR2: LGHNA and YSLEER. The CDR3 sequence is CASSLHLRQGGEQYF. CDR3 in DNA: TGCGCCAGCAGCCTTCACCTCCGACAGGGGGGCGAGCAGTACTTC.

This clonotype was picked up a small number of times. The J gene is TRBJ2-7, the V gene TRBV7-8; 7 bases agree with TRBD2. The germline gives CDR1 SGHVS, CDR2 FQNEAQ. V dropped 5 bases and J dropped 6; count of bases not matched to a gene: 10. This CDR3 has 14 amino acids. The CDR3 protein is CASSPRAGRTEQYF. The CDR3 DNA reads TGTGCCAGCAGCCCCCGAGCGGGAAGAACCGAGCAGTACTTC.

This clonotype was seen a few times. This CDR3 is CASSYYLGGDNSPLHF. The CDR3 nucleotides are TGTGCCAGCAGTTACTATTTAGGGGGTGATAATTCACCCCTCCACTTT. The chain recombines TRBV6-5 with TRBJ1-6, with D perhaps TRBD1 (6 bases). The CDR3 is made up of 16 amino acids. Germline CDR1 MNHEY, CDR2 SVGAGI. The germline V and J ends were trimmed by 1 base and 5 bases, with 12 bases remaining between them.

This clonotype was picked up many times. This chain links TRBV20-1 with TRBJ2-5, with D possibly TRBD2 on 6 matching bases. This CDR3 contains 14 residues. Germline V gene data show CDR1 as DFQATT and CDR2 as SNEGSKA (reference sequence). The V gene lost 1 base and the J gene lost 4 bases, with 13 bases spanning the gap. CDR3 bases: TGCAGTGCTAGAGTCGGAGGGTCCTTAGAGACCCAGTACTTC. This translates into CSARVGGSLETQYF.

This clonotype appeared a few times. This chain uses TRBV6-1 with TRBJ2-7, with TRBD2 as a possible D gene (5 bases). The V end was cut by 7 bases, the J end by 3 bases, with 16 bases between. Germline V lookup: CDR1 MNHNS, CDR2 SASEGT. This CDR3 is 14 amino acids long. The CDR3 sequence: CASNKYIGGYEQYF. CDR3 in DNA: TGTGCCAGCAATAAATACATCGGAGGCTACGAGCAGTACTTC.

This clonotype was detected ten times or more. The rearrangement links TRBV4-1 to TRBJ2-3, with TRBD1 matching over 8 bases. The CDR3 runs 14 residues. Germline V gene sequence: CDR1 MGHRA, CDR2 YSYEKL. J gave up 5 bases and V 4 bases, and 5 bases lay outside the gene matches. This CDR3 is CASSPRGPGDTQYF. Written as DNA, the CDR3 is TGCGCCAGCAGCCCCAGGGGGCCTGGAGATACGCAGTATTTT.

The genes are TRBV20-1 and TRBJ1-2; D remains ambiguous. This CDR3 comprises 14 residues. Trimming cost V 0 bases and J 5 bases, with 13 bases left between them. The V gene's germline CDR1 is DFQATT and CDR2 SNEGSKA (reference sequence). The CDR3 nucleotides read TGCAGTGCTAGAGATCGGTCACCCAGATATGGCTACACCTTC. Amino acid sequence: CSARDRSPRYGYTF.

This clonotype was counted many times. The V call is TRBV4-1, the J call TRBJ1-1, with no clear D. This CDR3 has 14 residues. CDR1 and CDR2 from the germline V gene are MGHRA and YSYEKL. The ends were cut back, 6 bases at V and 1 base at J, with 12 bases in the middle. CDR3 loop: CASRGPLQNTEAFF. Written as DNA, the CDR3 is TGCGCCAGCAGAGGACCACTACAGAACACTGAAGCTTTCTTT.

The J gene is TRBJ2-5, the V gene TRBV7-9; D uncertain. Trimming left V 7 bases short and J 0 bases short, with 12 bases between. Germline V gives CDR1 SEHNR, CDR2 FQNEAQ (reference sequence). The CDR3 length is 14 residues. The CDR3 coding sequence is TGTGCCAGCATTCCGGTAGAGTACCAAGAGACCCAGTACTTC. Amino acids: CASIPVEYQETQYF.

The genes are TRBV12-3 or TRBV12-4 and TRBJ2-6; D might be TRBD1 (5 bases). V lost 3 bases and J lost 2, with 8 bases in between. There are 15 residues in the CDR3. DNA of the CDR3: TGTGCCAGCAGTTTTAGGGGTGCTGGGGCCAACGTCCTGACTTTC. This gives the protein CASSFRGAGANVLTF.

This clonotype was detected many times. The chain combines TRBV10-2 with TRBJ2-1; D remains ambiguous. This CDR3 region has 11 residues. The germline V gene has CDR1 WSHSY and CDR2 SAAADI. Trimming removed 5 bases at V and 10 bases at J, with 9 bases between. The CDR3 DNA reads TGCGCCAGCAGTATGGGTGGGGAGCAGTTCTTC. Its translation is CASSMGGEQFF.

Regarding this clonotype: An end of the junction does not agree with germline; a read error may underlie this. This rearrangement joins TRBV5-1 to TRBJ1-1; 8 positions agree with TRBD1. Germline V gene lookup returns CDR1 SGHRS and CDR2 YFSETQ. The CDR3 runs to 16 residues. The CDR3 loop reads CASSLAQGVGNTDAFF. CDR3 sequence (DNA): TGCGCCAGCAGCTTGGCACAGGGGGTTGGAAACACTGACGCTTTCTTT.

V usage is TRBV25-1 and J usage is TRBJ1-1; 7 bases are shared with TRBD1. V shed 2 bases and J 1 base; nucleotides not matched to a gene: 1. The CDR3 runs 14 residues. Germline CDR1 and CDR2: MGHDK and SYGVNS. The CDR3, as DNA: TGTGCCAGCAGTGAAAGGACAGGGAACACTGAAGCTTTCTTT. Its translation: CASSERTGNTEAFF.